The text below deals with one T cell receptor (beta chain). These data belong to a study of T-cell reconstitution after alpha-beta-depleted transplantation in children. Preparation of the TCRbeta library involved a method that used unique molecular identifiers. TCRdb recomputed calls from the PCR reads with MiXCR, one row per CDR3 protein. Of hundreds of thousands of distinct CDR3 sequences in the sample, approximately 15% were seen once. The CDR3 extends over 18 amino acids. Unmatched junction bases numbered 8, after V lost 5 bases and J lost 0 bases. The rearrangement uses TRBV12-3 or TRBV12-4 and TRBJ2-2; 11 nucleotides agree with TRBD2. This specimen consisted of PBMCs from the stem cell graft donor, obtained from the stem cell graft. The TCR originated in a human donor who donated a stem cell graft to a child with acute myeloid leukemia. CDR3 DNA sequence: TGTGCCAGCAGTCTCCGACTAGCGGGGAGTGCGAACACCGGGGAGCTGTTTTTT. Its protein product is CASSLRLAGSANTGELFF.